The rows below give T cell receptor beta chains drawn from one sample of a study of blood T cell repertoires in COVID-19. Repertoires were generated with immunoSEQ multiplex PCR, while TCRdb's copy carries only in-frame clones and drops some. The table lists some 70,000 clones, about 82% of them singletons. The sequencing input was peripheral blood. The receptor source for this set is an older woman with acute or convalescent COVID-19. Both conserved end residues are part of each CDR3. A D gene is named only where the DNA matches it firmly. Clone size is shown for a subset of rows, as once, few, many or a class of expanded clone.

>once|TRBV7-6|TRBD2|TRBJ2-1
TGTGCCAGCAGCCCCCTAGCTAGCGGGAGTCGCAATGAGCAGTTCTTC
CASSPLASGSRNEQFF
>-|TRBV3-1/TRBV3-2|-|TRBJ1-1
TGTGCCAGCACACCCCGGAGGTCGAACACTGAAGCTTTCTTT
CASTPRRSNTEAFF
>few|TRBV11-2|-|TRBJ2-5
TGTGCCAGCAGCTTAGCTTCGACTACTATTGTTGGGACCCAGTACTTC
CASSLASTTIVGTQYF
>-|TRBV7-2|TRBD1|TRBJ2-5
TGTGCCAGCTCCACAGGGGACAGAGGGTCCCAAGAGACCCAGTACTTC
CASSTGDRGSQETQYF
>-|TRBV6-1|TRBD1|TRBJ1-2
TGTGCCAGCAGTGAAGTTACAGGGGGACACGGAGGCTATGGCTACACCTTC
CASSEVTGGHGGYGYTF
>-|TRBV5-1|-|TRBJ1-2
TGCGCCAGCAGCTTGGGGCGACAGCTACTCTCTAACTATGGCTACACCTTC
CASSLGRQLLSNYGYTF
>-|TRBV4-1|TRBD1|TRBJ2-7
TGCGCCAGCAGTGGACAGGGGACATCCTACGAGCAGTACTTC
CASSGQGTSYEQYF
>-|TRBV9|TRBD1|TRBJ1-3
TGTGCCAGCAGCGCCCGGGACAGGGAATCTGGAAACACCATATATTTT
CASSARDRESGNTIYF
>-|TRBV18|-|TRBJ2-3
TGTGCCAGCTCCGTTAGCTTTGAATCCACAGATACGCAGTATTTT
CASSVSFESTDTQYF
>-|TRBV5-4|TRBD1|TRBJ1-6
TGTGCCAGCAGCTTTAGGGACAGGGGAAAGCATTCACCCCTCCACTTT
CASSFRDRGKHSPLHF
>-|TRBV4-1|-|TRBJ1-6
TGCGCCAGCAGCCAATCTCCGAGGACAGAAGGGAATTCACCCCTCCACTTT
CASSQSPRTEGNSPLHF
>once|TRBV27|TRBD1|TRBJ1-2
TGTGCCAGCAGTTTATCAATAGGGGGCGGCTATGGCTACACCTTC
CASSLSIGGGYGYTF
>-|TRBV3-1/TRBV3-2|-|TRBJ1-1
TGTGCCAGCAGCCAAGATTGGGGGGGAATCACTGAAGCTTTCTTT
CASSQDWGGITEAFF
>-|TRBV28|-|TRBJ1-2
TGTGCCAGCAGTCTCAGGATCTATGGCTACACCTTC
CASSLRIYGYTF
>-|TRBV5-1|TRBD1|TRBJ1-2
TGCGCCAGCAGCCGCGGGACAGACATCTATGGCTACACCTTC
CASSRGTDIYGYTF
>-|TRBV15|TRBD1|TRBJ1-6
TGTGCCACCAGCAGAATAACGGGACAGCTACCCCTCCACTTT
CATSRITGQLPLHF
>-|TRBV5-1|TRBD2|TRBJ2-1
TGCGCCAGCAGCTTGGGGCTAGCGGGAAACAATGAGCAGTTCTTC
CASSLGLAGNNEQFF
>once|TRBV5-1|TRBD2|TRBJ2-7
TGCGCCAGCAGTCGGACTAGCGGGGGGGCGACCTACGAGCAGTACTTC
CASSRTSGGATYEQYF
>-|TRBV5-6|-|TRBJ1-6
TGTGCCAGCAGCTTGGGTACAGGCCTACACCTTCGTAATTCACCCCTCCACTTT
CASSLGTGLHLRNSPLHF
>-|TRBV12-2|-|TRBJ1-2
TGTGCAAGTCGCTTATCCCTTGACAGGTTCCTAGGAGATGGCTACACCTTC
CASRLSLDRFLGDGYTF
>-|TRBV7-3|TRBD2|TRBJ2-2
TGTGCCAGCACCGCCCTAGCGGGAAACACCGGGGAGCTGTTTTTT
CASTALAGNTGELFF
>-|TRBV19|TRBD1|TRBJ1-1
TGTGCCAGTAGTACGGTAGGACAGGGGAACACTGAAGCTTTCTTT
CASSTVGQGNTEAFF
>once|TRBV6-5|TRBD1|TRBJ2-1
TGTGCCAGCAGCCGGGACAGGGGATATGAGCAGTTCTTC
CASSRDRGYEQFF
>-|TRBV7-8|TRBD2|TRBJ2-3
TGTGCCAGCAGCCCACCGCTTCGGACTAGCTCGGGCCGCACAGATACGCAGTATTTT
CASSPPLRTSSGRTDTQYF
>-|TRBV3-1/TRBV3-2|-|TRBJ1-1
TGTGCCAGCAGCCAGCGGGGCACTGAAGCTTTCTTT
CASSQRGTEAFF
>-|TRBV20-1|-|TRBJ1-2
TGCAGTGCGCGGACAGTCTATGGCTACACCTTC
CSARTVYGYTF
>-|TRBV14|-|TRBJ2-7
TGTGCCAGCAGCCAAGATTTTGGCAGGGCCTTCGGCGAGCAGTACTTC
CASSQDFGRAFGEQYF
>-|TRBV4-1|TRBD1|TRBJ1-3
TGCGCCAGCAGCCCCGATCGACAGGGGGGAAACACCATATATTTT
CASSPDRQGGNTIYF
>-|TRBV6-6|-|TRBJ1-4
TGTGCCAGCAGTATCCCGGGGGGAGGGAATGAAAAACTGTTTTTT
CASSIPGGGNEKLFF
>-|TRBV5-6|TRBD2|TRBJ2-7
TGTGCCAGCAACGTCAGACTAGCGGGGGCCCACTACGAGCAGTACTTC
CASNVRLAGAHYEQYF
>-|TRBV10-3|-|TRBJ1-2
TGTGCCATCAGTGGGGAATTGACAGTTTACTATGGCTACACCTTC
CAISGELTVYYGYTF
>few|TRBV9|TRBD2|TRBJ2-1
TGTGCCAGCAGCGTATTTGGACTAGCGGCTTACAATGAGCAGTTCTTC
CASSVFGLAAYNEQFF
>-|TRBV5-1|-|TRBJ1-2
TGCGCCAGCAGCCCCCGGAGGGGTGGGATTCATGGCTACACCTTC
CASSPRRGGIHGYTF
>-|TRBV11-2|TRBD1|TRBJ1-2
TGTGCCAGCAGCTCTCCGAGACAGGGGTCGGGTAGCTACACCTTC
CASSSPRQGSGSYTF